These 13 T cell receptor beta chains came from one sample sequenced in a study of CD8+ T cells in alopecia areata. Treatment reported: oral pan-JAK inhibitor, 5-10 mg twice daily. Once RNA had been extracted, it was reverse transcribed into cDNA to act as the sequencing template. Sequencing used immunoSEQ multiplex PCR; TCRdb keeps in-frame clones, though not all of them. The sample holds approximately 220,000 clones, 35% to 40% seen once. The material sequenced was CD4+ T cells sorted from blood, taken between weeks 30 and 35, from a patient treated with tofacitinib. The receptors were sampled from a human donor with alopecia areata.

The genes are TRBV18 and TRBJ2-3; no reliable D call. Trimming left V 1 base short and J 2 bases short, with 7 bases between. The CDR3 spans 14 residues. Germline CDR1 is KGHSH and CDR2 is LQKENI. CDR3 in amino acids: CASSPRDNTDTQYF. CDR3 sequence (DNA): TGTGCCAGCTCACCACGTGACAACACAGATACGCAGTATTTT.

This clone was counted only a few times. This sequence joins TRBV2 and TRBJ2-3; 8 nucleotides match TRBD2. The germline V gene has CDR1 SNHLY and CDR2 FYNNEI. The V and J ends lost 10 bases and 4 bases, in that order; junction bases with no gene match: 16. There are 16 residues in the CDR3. The CDR3 reads CATWSISGARSDTQYF. The CDR3 DNA sequence: TGTGCCACGTGGTCGATTAGCGGGGCTCGATCAGATACGCAGTATTTT.

J is TRBJ2-7 and V is TRBV5-1; D may be TRBD2 (6 bases). With 3 bases removed from V and 3 bases from J, the gap between germline ends came to 19 bases. Per the germline V gene, CDR1 is SGHRS and CDR2 is YFSETQ. The CDR3 runs 16 residues. CDR3 in amino acids: CASSSTLGTGLYEQYF. The CDR3 region has the DNA TGCGCCAGCAGCTCCACCCTAGGGACTGGCCTCTACGAGCAGTACTTC. Together with reference TRBV5-1 and TRBJ2-7, the CDR3 gives the full variable domain: KAGVTQTPRYLIKTRGQQVTLSCSPISGHRSVSWYQQTPGQGLQFLFEYFSETQRNKGNFPGRFSGRQFSNSRSEMNVSTLELGDSALYLCASSSTLGTGLYEQYFGPGTRLTVT.

This clone was seen only a few times. The gene calls are TRBV30 and TRBJ2-3; D is ambiguous. Looked up from germline, CDR1 is GTSNPN and CDR2 is SVGIG (reference sequence). V was cut by 4 bases and J by 5 bases, with 13 bases left in between. This CDR3 has 13 amino acids. This CDR3 reads CAWNRPGKDTQYF. The CDR3 region has the DNA TGTGCCTGGAACCGTCCTGGGAAAGATACGCAGTATTTT.

This clone was observed a few times. V and J are TRBV2 and TRBJ2-2; 8 bases are a match to TRBD1. The CDR3 has 15 residues. J was trimmed by 6 bases and V by 5 bases; bases with no gene match: 8. Germline CDR1 SNHLY, CDR2 FYNNEI. The CDR3 region has the DNA TGTGCCAGCAGTCCAAGGACAGGGAATGCCGGGGAGCTGTTTTTT. Protein: CASSPRTGNAGELFF.

The chain uses TRBV6-5 and TRBJ2-1; 8 bases fit TRBD2. The CDR3 totals 15 residues. J was trimmed by 5 bases and V by 6 bases; bases with no gene match: 9. Germline V gene sequence: CDR1 MNHEY, CDR2 SVGAGI. In DNA form, the CDR3 reads TGTGCCAGCAGCCAGACTAGCGCTCAACACAATGAGCAGTTCTTC. Translating it yields CASSQTSAQHNEQFF.

This clone was detected many times. The rearrangement links TRBV7-9 to TRBJ2-7, with a weak D call TRBD1 (5 bases). V was cut by 8 bases and J by 1 base, with 12 bases left in between. Germline V gene sequence: CDR1 SEHNR, CDR2 FQNEAQ (reference sequence). CDR3 size: 13 residues. CDR3 nucleotide sequence: TGTGCCAGCCGGTCACAGGAGTCCTACGAGCAGTACTTC. Protein product: CASRSQESYEQYF.

This chain links TRBV30 with TRBJ2-3; perhaps TRBD1 as D (6 bases). V was shortened by 0 bases and J by 4 bases, with 8 bases between the two germline ends. The CDR3 consists of 13 residues. Germline V gives CDR1 GTSNPN, CDR2 SVGIG (reference sequence). The chain's CDR3 is CAWSVNRADTQYF. CDR3 nucleotides: TGTGCCTGGAGTGTAAACAGGGCAGATACGCAGTATTTT.

In its sample, this clone was seen a few times. This sequence joins TRBV7-9 and TRBJ1-1; D remains unclear. V was shortened by 1 base and J by 3 bases, with 6 bases between the two germline ends. The CDR3 is 13 residues long. Germline lookup yields CDR1 SEHNR and CDR2 FQNEAQ (reference sequence). The CDR3 bases are TGTGCCAGCAGCTTAGGGTTGGACACTGAAGCTTTCTTT. It encodes CASSLGLDTEAFF.

CDR3 sequence reads: CASGLSDRGNTEAFF. In DNA form, the CDR3 reads TGTGCTAGTGGTTTGTCAGACAGGGGGAACACTGAAGCTTTCTTT. The V and J genes are TRBV12-5 and TRBJ1-1, with 8 bases aligning to TRBD1. The V segment lost 2 bases and the J segment 1 base; nucleotides outside the gene matches: 3. The CDR3 consists of 15 residues. Germline V CDR1 and CDR2: LGHNT, FRNRAP.

V gene TRBV27 combines with J gene TRBJ2-1, with a possible D match to TRBD2 (6 bases). CDR3 size: 17 residues. Trimming left V 3 bases short and J 0 bases short, with 15 bases between. Germline lookup yields CDR1 MNHEY and CDR2 SMNVEV (reference sequence). This CDR3 is CASSFVRGTPSYNEQFF. In DNA, the CDR3 is TGTGCCAGCAGTTTCGTGCGCGGGACTCCCTCCTACAATGAGCAGTTCTTC.

V gene TRBV5-1 combines with J gene TRBJ2-3; possibly TRBD1 for D (6 bases). This CDR3 comprises 14 residues. V shed 8 bases and J shed 0 bases, with 13 bases lying between them. The germline gives CDR1 SGHRS, CDR2 YFSETQ. DNA for the CDR3: TGCGCCAGTACGACAGGCCGAAGCACAGATACGCAGTATTTT. Its translation: CASTTGRSTDTQYF.

The chain combines TRBV30 with TRBJ2-3; tentative D call: TRBD2 (6 bases). The CDR3 consists of 14 residues. Trimming removed 2 bases from V and 2 bases from J, with 11 bases in between. Germline lookup yields CDR1 GTSNPN and CDR2 SVGIG (reference sequence). The CDR3 sequence is CAWSRLENTDTQYF. In DNA form, the CDR3 reads TGTGCCTGGAGTCGACTAGAAAACACAGATACGCAGTATTTT.